The sequence of this T cell receptor beta chain was determined in a study of T cells in Graves' hyperthyroidism and ophthalmopathy. Study outcomes and limitations: Blood also showed most of the thyroid clonotypes that were expanded above 0.001. Ophthalmopathy and stable hyperthyroidism were separated by a 13 V-J model.

Individuals with ophthalmopathy presented a Clinical Activity Score of at least 3, a NOSPECS grade of at least 4 and a duration under 3 months. Together with thyroid ultrasound, orbital computed tomography, serum thyroxine and TRAb, clinical symptoms were used for diagnoses. Ten or more counts support this clonotype. Its antigen is still unknown. TCR beta CDR3 regions were amplified from RNA transcripts. With the HTBI primer set, the TCR CDR3 went through a first round of RT-PCR. Via MiXCR, TCRdb re-called the multiplex PCR reads, giving one row per CDR3 protein. The sample lists around 500,000 distinct CDR3 sequences; around 15% were seen once. The clonotype was recovered from a woman aged 25-40 years with Graves' ophthalmopathy. The sequenced sample consisted of blood.

CDR3 coding DNA: TGTGCCAGCAGCTTAGATTCTAGCGGGAGCGTCACCTACGAGCAGTACTTC. Translated: CASSLDSSGSVTYEQYF. This rearrangement joins TRBV7-8 to TRBJ2-7, with 10 bases matching TRBD2. The J segment lost 2 bases and the V segment lost 1 base, leaving 8 bases of the junction unmatched. The germline CDR1 and CDR2 sequences are SGHVS and FQNEAQ. The CDR3 runs to 17 residues.